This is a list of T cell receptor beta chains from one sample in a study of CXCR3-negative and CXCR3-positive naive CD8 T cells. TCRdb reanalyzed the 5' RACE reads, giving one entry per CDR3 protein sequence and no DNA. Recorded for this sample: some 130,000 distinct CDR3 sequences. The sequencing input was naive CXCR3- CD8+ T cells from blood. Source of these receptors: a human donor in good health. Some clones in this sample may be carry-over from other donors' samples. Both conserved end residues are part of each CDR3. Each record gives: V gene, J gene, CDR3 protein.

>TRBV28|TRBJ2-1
CASSFLGGGYNEQFF
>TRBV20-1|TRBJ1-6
CSVQVRSTYNSPLHF
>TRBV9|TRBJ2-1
CASSASGVPVAGGYNEQFF
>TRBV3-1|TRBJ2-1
CASSPSGSGVQTSNGEFF
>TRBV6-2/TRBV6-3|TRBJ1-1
CASSPRVSFAHTEAFF
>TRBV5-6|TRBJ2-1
CASSPRTGTGMNEQFF
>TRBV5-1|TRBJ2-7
CASRKAQLAGLDEQYF
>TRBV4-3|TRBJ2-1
CASSLSPGSSYNEQFF
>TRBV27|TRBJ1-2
CASSSSTRNYGYTF
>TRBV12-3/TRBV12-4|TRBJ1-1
CASIRGVNTEAFF
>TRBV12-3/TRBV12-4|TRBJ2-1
CASSFLGGGEQFF
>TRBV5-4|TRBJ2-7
CASGTGISYEQYF
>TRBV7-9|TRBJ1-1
CASSLGGVEAFF
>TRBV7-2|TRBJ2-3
CASSLEVRLAGTDTQYF
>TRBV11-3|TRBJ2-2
CASSLSFVEELFF
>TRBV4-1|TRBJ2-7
CASSQRGASSYEQYF
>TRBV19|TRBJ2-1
CASSIGRGATVEQFF
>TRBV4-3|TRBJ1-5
CASSQNGATGLYQPQHF
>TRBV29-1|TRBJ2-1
CSVERRDDEQFF
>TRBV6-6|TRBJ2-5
CASVGVLGETQYF
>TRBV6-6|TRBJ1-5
CASSTRGLNQPQHF
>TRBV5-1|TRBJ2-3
CARKNITDTQYF
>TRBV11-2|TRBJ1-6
CASSLGKRTEWGSPLHF
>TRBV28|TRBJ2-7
CASSPPGVAYEQYF
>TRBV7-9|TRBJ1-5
CASSLGSRGPQSQHF
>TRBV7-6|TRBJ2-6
CASSLILSRANVLTF
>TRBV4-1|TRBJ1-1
CASSQDFGVQGAFDTEAFF
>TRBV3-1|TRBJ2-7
CASSHGTSGSYEQYF
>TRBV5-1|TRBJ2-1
CASSSDGARLAGREQFF
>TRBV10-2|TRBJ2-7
CASRGQGGGSYEQYF
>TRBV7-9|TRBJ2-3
CASSLGAGGNTDTQYF
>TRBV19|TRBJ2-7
CASSPTILYEQYF
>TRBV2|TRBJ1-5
CASSASRSSNQPQHF
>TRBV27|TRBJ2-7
CASRGTGGYEQYF
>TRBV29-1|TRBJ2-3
CSVEGAGGWSDTQYF
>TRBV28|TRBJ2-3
CASSIQVTDTQYF
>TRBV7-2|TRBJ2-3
CASSLMLGGTDTQYF
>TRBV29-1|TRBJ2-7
CSVAWDSSYEQYF
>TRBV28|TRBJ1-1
CASSLIDGTGGDGTEAFF
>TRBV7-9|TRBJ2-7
CASSPPPTNYEQYF
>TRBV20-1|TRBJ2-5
CSAVGQKRGFIGQETQYF
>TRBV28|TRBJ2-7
CASSDPGLAGVNEQYF
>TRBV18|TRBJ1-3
CASSPGWSGPGWSGNTIYF
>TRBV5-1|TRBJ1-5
CASSLDRNQPQHF
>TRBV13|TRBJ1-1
CASSLFGNRDRDTEAFF
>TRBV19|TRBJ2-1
CASSEGWNNEQFF
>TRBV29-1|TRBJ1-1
CSSHTMNTEAFF
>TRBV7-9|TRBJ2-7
CASSSPPGTGGLEQYF
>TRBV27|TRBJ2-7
CASSLVAGVGEQYF
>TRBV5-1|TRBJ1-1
CASSKGQGNEAFF
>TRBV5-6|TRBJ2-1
CASSLASLAGGSNEQFF
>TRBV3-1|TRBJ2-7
CASSPKPLDRATSYEQYF
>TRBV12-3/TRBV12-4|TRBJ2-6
CASSVLRPAGANVLTF
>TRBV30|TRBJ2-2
CAWRDGVAGGNTGELFF
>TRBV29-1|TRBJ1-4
CSSPTSSWANEKLFF
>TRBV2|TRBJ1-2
CASSEDTNYGYTF
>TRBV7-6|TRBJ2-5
CASSLVERDQYF
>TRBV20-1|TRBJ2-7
CSARDALYEQYF
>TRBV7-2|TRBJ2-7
CASSSRLLAGVSYEQYF